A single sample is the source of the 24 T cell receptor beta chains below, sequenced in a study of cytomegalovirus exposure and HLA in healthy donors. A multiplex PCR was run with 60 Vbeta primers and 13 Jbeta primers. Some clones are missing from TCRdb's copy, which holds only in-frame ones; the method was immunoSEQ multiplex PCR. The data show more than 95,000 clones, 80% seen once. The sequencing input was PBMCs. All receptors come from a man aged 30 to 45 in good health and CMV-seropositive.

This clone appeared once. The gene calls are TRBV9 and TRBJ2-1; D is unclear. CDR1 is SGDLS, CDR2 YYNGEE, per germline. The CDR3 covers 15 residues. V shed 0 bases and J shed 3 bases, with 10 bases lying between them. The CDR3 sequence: CASSVGGQSYNEQFF. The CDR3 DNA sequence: TGTGCCAGCAGCGTAGGTGGCCAAAGCTACAATGAGCAGTTCTTC. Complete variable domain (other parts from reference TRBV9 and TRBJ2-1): DSGVTQTPKHLITATGQRVTLRCSPRSGDLSVYWYQQSLDQGLQFLIQYYNGEERAKGNILERFSAQQFPDLHSELNLSSLELGDSALYFCASSVGGQSYNEQFFGPGTRLTVL.

The CDR3 spells CASSQGGRTYTDTQYF. CDR3 DNA: TGTGCCAGTAGTCAAGGGGGCAGGACCTACACAGATACGCAGTATTTT. The V and J genes are TRBV19 and TRBJ2-3; 7 bases map to TRBD1. V lost 5 bases and J lost 2; bases outside the gene matches: 10. Germline V gene data show CDR1 as LNHDA and CDR2 as SQIVND (reference sequence). This CDR3 is 16 amino acids long.

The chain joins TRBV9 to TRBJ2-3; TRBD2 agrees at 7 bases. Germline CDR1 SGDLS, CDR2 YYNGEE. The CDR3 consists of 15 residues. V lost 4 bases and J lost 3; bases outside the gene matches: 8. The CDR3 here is CASSSRTRSTDTQYF. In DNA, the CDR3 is TGTGCCAGCAGCTCCCGGACTAGGAGTACAGATACGCAGTATTTT. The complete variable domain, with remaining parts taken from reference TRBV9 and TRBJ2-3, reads DSGVTQTPKHLITATGQRVTLRCSPRSGDLSVYWYQQSLDQGLQFLIQYYNGEERAKGNILERFSAQQFPDLHSELNLSSLELGDSALYFCASSSRTRSTDTQYFGPGTRLTVL.

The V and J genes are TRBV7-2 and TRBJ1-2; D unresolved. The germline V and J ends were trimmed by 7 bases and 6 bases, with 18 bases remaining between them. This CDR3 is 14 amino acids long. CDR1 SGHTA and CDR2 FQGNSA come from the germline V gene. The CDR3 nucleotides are TGTGCCAGCATGCGGCCGGAGCTACGTAATGGCTACACCTTC. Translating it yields CASMRPELRNGYTF.

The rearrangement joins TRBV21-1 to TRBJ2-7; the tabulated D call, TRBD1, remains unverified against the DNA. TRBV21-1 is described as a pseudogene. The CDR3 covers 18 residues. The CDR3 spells CASSNHLDGTGGLDEQYF. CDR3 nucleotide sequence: TGTGCCAGCAGCAATCACCTCGACGGGACAGGGGGACTCGACGAGCAGTACTTC.

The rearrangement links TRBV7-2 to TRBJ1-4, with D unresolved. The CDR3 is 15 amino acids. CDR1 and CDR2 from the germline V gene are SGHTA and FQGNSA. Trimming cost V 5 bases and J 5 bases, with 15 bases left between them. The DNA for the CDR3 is TGTGCCAGCAGCCCTAATGCGATAATCAATGAAAAACTGTTTTTT. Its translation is CASSPNAIINEKLFF.

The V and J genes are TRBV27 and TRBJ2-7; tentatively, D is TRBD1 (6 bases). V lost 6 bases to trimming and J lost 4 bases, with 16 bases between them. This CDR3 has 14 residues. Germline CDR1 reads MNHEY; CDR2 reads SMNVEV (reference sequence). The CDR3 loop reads CASSQGGVVYEQYF. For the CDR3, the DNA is TGTGCCAGCAGCCAAGGGGGAGTCGTTTACGAGCAGTACTTC.

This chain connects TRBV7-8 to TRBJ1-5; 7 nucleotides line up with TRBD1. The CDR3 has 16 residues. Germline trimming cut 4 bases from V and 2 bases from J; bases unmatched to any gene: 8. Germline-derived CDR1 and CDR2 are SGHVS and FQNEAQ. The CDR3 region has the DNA TGTGCCAGCAGCTCTACAGGGGTTTGGGGCAATCAGCCCCAGCATTTT. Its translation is CASSSTGVWGNQPQHF.

CDR3 loop: CASSQPGQGGEKLFF. The CDR3 DNA reads TGCGCCAGCAGCCAGCCGGGACAGGGAGGGGAAAAACTGTTTTTT. V is TRBV4-1 and J is TRBJ1-4, with 9 bases aligning to TRBD1. The length of the CDR3 is 15 residues. The V gene's germline CDR1 is MGHRA and CDR2 YSYEKL. V lost 3 bases and J lost 8; bases outside the gene matches: 7.

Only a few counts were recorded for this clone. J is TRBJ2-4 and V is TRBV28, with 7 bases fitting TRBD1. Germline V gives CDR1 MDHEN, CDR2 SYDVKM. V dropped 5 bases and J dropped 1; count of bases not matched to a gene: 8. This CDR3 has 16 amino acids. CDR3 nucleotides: TGTGCCAGCAGTCTGACAGGGAGTCGGGCCAAAAACATTCAGTACTTC. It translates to CASSLTGSRAKNIQYF.

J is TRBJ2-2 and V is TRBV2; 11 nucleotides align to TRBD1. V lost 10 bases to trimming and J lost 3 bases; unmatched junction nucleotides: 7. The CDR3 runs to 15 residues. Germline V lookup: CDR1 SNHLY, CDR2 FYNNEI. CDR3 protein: CATDGDRGDTGELFF. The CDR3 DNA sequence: TGTGCCACCGACGGGGACAGGGGGGACACCGGGGAGCTGTTTTTT.

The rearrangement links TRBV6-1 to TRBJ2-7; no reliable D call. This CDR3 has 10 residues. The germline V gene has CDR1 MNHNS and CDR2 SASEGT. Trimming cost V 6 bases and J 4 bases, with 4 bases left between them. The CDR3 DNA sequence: TGTGCCAGCAGCCAGTACGAGCAGTACTTC. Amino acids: CASSQYEQYF.

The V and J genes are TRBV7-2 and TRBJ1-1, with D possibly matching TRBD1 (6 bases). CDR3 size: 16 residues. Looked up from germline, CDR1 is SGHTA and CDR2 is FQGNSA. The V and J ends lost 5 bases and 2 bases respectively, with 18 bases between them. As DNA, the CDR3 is TGTGCCAGCAGCGTAGACAGGCGGCAGTTAAACACTGAAGCTTTCTTT. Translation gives CASSVDRRQLNTEAFF.

The DNA of the CDR3 is TGTGCCACCAGCAGACAAACAGGAGCGTATAGCAATCAGCCCCAGCATTTT. Protein: CATSRQTGAYSNQPQHF. V and J are TRBV15 and TRBJ1-5; TRBD1 might be the D (5 bases). In germline, CDR1 is LNHNV, CDR2 YYDKDF (reference sequence). The CDR3 consists of 17 residues. V lost 2 bases and J lost 0, with 14 bases in between.

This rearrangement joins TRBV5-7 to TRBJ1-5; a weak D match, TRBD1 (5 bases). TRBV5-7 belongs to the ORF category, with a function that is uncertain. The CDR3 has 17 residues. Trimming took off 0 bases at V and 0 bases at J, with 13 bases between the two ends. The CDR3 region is CASSLVQGLDSNQPQHF. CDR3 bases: TGTGCCAGCAGCTTGGTGCAGGGCCTGGATAGCAATCAGCCCCAGCATTTT.

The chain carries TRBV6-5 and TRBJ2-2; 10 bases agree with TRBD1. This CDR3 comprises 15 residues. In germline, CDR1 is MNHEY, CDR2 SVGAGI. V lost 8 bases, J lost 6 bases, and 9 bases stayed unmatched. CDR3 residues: CASGPGQGSPGELFF. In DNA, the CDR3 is TGTGCCAGCGGCCCGGGACAGGGGTCCCCCGGGGAGCTGTTTTTT.

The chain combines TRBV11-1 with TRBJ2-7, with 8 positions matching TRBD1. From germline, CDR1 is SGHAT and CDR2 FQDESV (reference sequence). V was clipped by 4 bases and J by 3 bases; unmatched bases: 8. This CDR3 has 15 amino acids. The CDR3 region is CASSWGKTGGYEQYF. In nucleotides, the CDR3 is TGTGCCAGCAGCTGGGGTAAAACAGGGGGCTACGAGCAGTACTTC. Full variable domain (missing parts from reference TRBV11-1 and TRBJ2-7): EAEVAQSPRYKITEKSQAVAFWCDPISGHATLYWYRQILGQGPELLVQFQDESVVDDSQLPKDRFSAERLKGVDSTLKIQPAELGDSAMYLCASSWGKTGGYEQYFGPGTRLTVT.

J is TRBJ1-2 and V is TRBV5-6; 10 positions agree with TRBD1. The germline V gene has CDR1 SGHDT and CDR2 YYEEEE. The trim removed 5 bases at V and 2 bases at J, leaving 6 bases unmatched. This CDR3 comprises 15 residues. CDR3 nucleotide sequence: TGTGCCAGCAGAGACCGGGACAGGGGAAACTATGGCTACACCTTC. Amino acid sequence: CASRDRDRGNYGYTF. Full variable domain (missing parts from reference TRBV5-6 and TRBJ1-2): DAGVTQSPTHLIKTRGQQVTLRCSPKSGHDTVSWYQQALGQGPQFIFQYYEEEERQRGNFPDRFSGHQFPNYSSELNVNALLLGDSALYLCASRDRDRGNYGYTFGSGTRLTVV.

CDR3 sequence reads: CASGFYGTAYGNTIYF. CDR3 DNA sequence: TGTGCTAGTGGTTTTTACGGGACAGCATATGGAAACACCATATATTTT. This sequence joins TRBV12-5 and TRBJ1-3; 7 nucleotides align to TRBD1. Germline CDR1 reads LGHNT; CDR2 reads FRNRAP. V was pared by 3 bases and J by 3 bases, with 8 bases of the junction left unmatched. There are 16 residues in the CDR3.

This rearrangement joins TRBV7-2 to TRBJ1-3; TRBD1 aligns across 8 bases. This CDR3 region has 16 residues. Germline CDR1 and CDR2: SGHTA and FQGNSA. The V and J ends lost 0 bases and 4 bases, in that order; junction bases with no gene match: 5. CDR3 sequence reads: CASSLALTGAGNTIYF. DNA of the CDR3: TGTGCCAGCAGCTTAGCCCTGACAGGGGCGGGAAACACCATATATTTT.

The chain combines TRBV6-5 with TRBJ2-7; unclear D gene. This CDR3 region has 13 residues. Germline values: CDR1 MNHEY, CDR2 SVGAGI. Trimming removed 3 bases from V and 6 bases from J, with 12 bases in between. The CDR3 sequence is CASSYGRRREQYF. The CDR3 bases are TGTGCCAGCAGTTATGGCAGGCGTCGCGAGCAGTACTTC.

In nucleotides, the CDR3 is TGTGCCAGCAGCCAAGCGGACGGGGACAATGAGCAGTTCTTC. This sequence encodes CASSQADGDNEQFF. The chain links TRBV4-2 to TRBJ2-1, with D possibly matching TRBD2 (5 bases). This CDR3 has 14 residues. Trimming cost V 1 base and J 5 bases, with 9 bases left between them. Germline loops: CDR1 LGHNA, CDR2 YNFKEQ.

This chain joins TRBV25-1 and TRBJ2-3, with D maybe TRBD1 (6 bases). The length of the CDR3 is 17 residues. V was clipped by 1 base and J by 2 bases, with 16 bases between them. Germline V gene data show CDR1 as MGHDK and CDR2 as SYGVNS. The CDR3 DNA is TGTGCCAGCAGTGAATCGGGACAAGGTGCCCCCACAGATACGCAGTATTTT. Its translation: CASSESGQGAPTDTQYF.

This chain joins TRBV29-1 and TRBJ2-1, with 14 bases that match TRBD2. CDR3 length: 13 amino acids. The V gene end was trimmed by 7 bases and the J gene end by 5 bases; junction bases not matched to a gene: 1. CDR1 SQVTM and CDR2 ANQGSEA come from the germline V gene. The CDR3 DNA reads TGCAGCGGACTAGCGGGGGGGGACAATGAGCAGTTCTTC. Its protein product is CSGLAGGDNEQFF.